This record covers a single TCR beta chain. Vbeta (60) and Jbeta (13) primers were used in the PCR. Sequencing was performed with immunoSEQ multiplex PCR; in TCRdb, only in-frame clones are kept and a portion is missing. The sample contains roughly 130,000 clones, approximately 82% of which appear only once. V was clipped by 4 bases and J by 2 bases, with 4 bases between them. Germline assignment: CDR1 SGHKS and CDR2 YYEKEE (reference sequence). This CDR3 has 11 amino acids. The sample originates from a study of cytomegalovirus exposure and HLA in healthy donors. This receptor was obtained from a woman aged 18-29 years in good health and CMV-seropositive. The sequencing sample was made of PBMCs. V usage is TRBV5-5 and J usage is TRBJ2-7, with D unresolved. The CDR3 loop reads CASSITYEQYF. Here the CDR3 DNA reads TGTGCCAGCAGCATCACCTACGAGCAGTACTTC.